The TCR beta chain under discussion was sequenced for a study of shared clonotypes between healthy human individuals. From CD4+ cells came CD45RA+ naive and CD45RA-negative memory subsets. Comments on this clone: This sample also contains other DNA sequences that code for the same CDR3.

Measured with immunoSEQ multiplex PCR; TCRdb has only the in-frame clones, and not every one. Seen here are some 2,400,000 clones, about 94% observed once, and the top ten hold around 0.13%. This TCR came from a young man in good health. The sample consisted of naive CD4+ T cells sorted from blood. Subset reported: CD45RA+ positively selected.

CDR3 sequence (DNA): TGTGCCATCAGTTCAGGGACAGCCTACGAGCAGTACTTC. Its protein product is CAISSGTAYEQYF. This chain joins TRBV10-3 and TRBJ2-7; TRBD1 matches 7 bases. Germline CDR1 reads ENHRY; CDR2 reads SYGVKD. The CDR3 consists of 13 residues. The V and J ends lost 5 bases and 2 bases, in that order; junction bases with no gene match: 3.